The 11 T cell receptor beta chains in this list originate from one sample, sequenced in a study of cytomegalovirus exposure and HLA in healthy donors. Primers: 60 Vbeta forward and 13 Jbeta reverse. TCRdb keeps only in-frame clones here, not all; method: immunoSEQ multiplex PCR. In the table there are over 100,000 clones, about three fifths of which are singletons. The material sequenced was PBMCs. The receptors derive from a human donor in good health.

This clone was found once. The chain combines TRBV5-1 with TRBJ1-4; the D gene is possibly TRBD1 (6 bases). This CDR3 spans 16 amino acids. The germline V and J ends were trimmed by 0 bases and 3 bases, with 12 bases remaining between them. CDR1 SGHRS and CDR2 YFSETQ come from the germline V gene. CDR3 DNA sequence: TGCGCCAGCAGCTTGGAATTGCAGGGGCCTAATGAAAAACTGTTTTTT. Translating it yields CASSLELQGPNEKLFF.

The V gene is TRBV5-4, the J gene TRBJ2-3; TRBD2 aligns across 9 bases. V was pared by 4 bases and J by 4 bases, with 4 bases of the junction left unmatched. CDR1 and CDR2 from the germline V gene are SGHNT and YYREEE (reference sequence). The CDR3 covers 14 residues. The CDR3 region is CASSEGLAPDTQYF. DNA for the CDR3: TGTGCCAGCAGCGAAGGACTAGCGCCAGATACGCAGTATTTT.

A few counts support this clone. The J gene is TRBJ2-1, the V gene TRBV30, with 9 bases aligning to TRBD2. The CDR3 extends over 16 amino acids. Germline V gene sequence: CDR1 GTSNPN, CDR2 SVGIG (reference sequence). With 0 bases clipped from V and 4 bases from J, the junction kept 7 bases outside the gene matches. CDR3 DNA sequence: TGTGCCTGGAGTGTACTTTTAGCGGGAGCTTACAATGAGCAGTTCTTC. It specifies CAWSVLLAGAYNEQFF.

The chain couples TRBV19 to TRBJ2-7; possibly TRBD1 for D (5 bases). Trimming shortened V by 3 bases and J by 2 bases, and 11 bases separated the two germline ends. Germline CDR1 reads LNHDA; CDR2 reads SQIVND (reference sequence). The CDR3 covers 14 residues. The CDR3, as DNA: TGTGCCAGTAGTATGGGCGACAGAACCTACGAGCAGTACTTC. This translates into CASSMGDRTYEQYF.

The chain combines TRBV7-3 with TRBJ2-1, with D possibly matching TRBD2 (5 bases). The germline CDR1 and CDR2 sequences are SGHTA and FQGTGA. Between the trimmed V and J ends, which lost 1 base and 0 bases, there was a span of 16 bases. The CDR3 has 18 residues. The CDR3 protein is CASSLRSTSDGSYNEQFF. In nucleotides, the CDR3 is TGTGCCAGCAGCTTAAGGTCTACTAGTGATGGCTCCTACAATGAGCAGTTCTTC.

V gene TRBV5-1 combines with J gene TRBJ1-1; weak D call: TRBD1 (6 bases). The V end lost 3 bases, the J end lost 0 bases, and 12 bases lay between the germline ends. CDR3 length equals 15 residues. Germline V gene lookup returns CDR1 SGHRS and CDR2 YFSETQ. In nucleotides, the CDR3 is TGCGCCAGCAGCTCAACGACAGGAGTGAACACTGAAGCTTTCTTT. Its translation is CASSSTTGVNTEAFF.

This clone was counted only a few times. This sequence joins TRBV7-9 and TRBJ1-3; TRBD1 is a possible D gene (5 bases). The germline V and J ends were trimmed by 6 bases and 0 bases, with 9 bases remaining between them. Germline assignment: CDR1 SEHNR and CDR2 FQNEAQ (reference sequence). The CDR3 length is 14 residues. CDR3 protein: CASSPDNSGNTIYF. DNA of the CDR3: TGTGCCAGCAGTCCGGACAACTCTGGAAACACCATATATTTT.

V is TRBV29-1 and J is TRBJ2-7, with a possible D match to TRBD1 (6 bases). Looked up from germline, CDR1 is SQVTM and CDR2 is ANQGSEA. Trimming removed 7 bases at V and 4 bases at J, with 11 bases between. The CDR3 loop spans 11 amino acids. The CDR3 here is CSAGTNYEQYF. As DNA, the CDR3 is TGCAGCGCCGGGACAAATTACGAGCAGTACTTC.

The V and J genes are TRBV5-1 and TRBJ2-7; 9 positions agree with TRBD1. With 2 bases clipped from V and 5 bases from J, the junction kept 11 bases outside the gene matches. From germline, CDR1 is SGHRS and CDR2 YFSETQ. This CDR3 spans 16 amino acids. Here the CDR3 DNA reads TGCGCCAGCAGCTTATCCCCGGACAGGGGAGGGCACGAGCAGTACTTC. Encoded protein: CASSLSPDRGGHEQYF.

The V call is TRBV15, the J call TRBJ2-1; 9 bases are a match to TRBD2. CDR3 length equals 15 residues. The J segment lost 9 bases and the V segment lost 0 bases, leaving 6 bases of the junction unmatched. Germline V gene lookup returns CDR1 LNHNV and CDR2 YYDKDF (reference sequence). In nucleotides, the CDR3 is TGTGCCACCAGCAGAGAACAGGGACTAGCTGGTGAGCAGTTCTTC. It yields the protein CATSREQGLAGEQFF.

The chain uses TRBV30 and TRBJ2-7, with D uncertain. Germline CDR1 reads GTSNPN; CDR2 reads SVGIG (reference sequence). The CDR3 runs to 13 residues. Between the trimmed V and J ends, which lost 0 bases and 3 bases, there was a span of 9 bases. The CDR3 loop is CAWSVKSVYEQYF. CDR3 in DNA: TGTGCCTGGAGTGTAAAGTCGGTCTACGAGCAGTACTTC. The variable domain in full, with the rest retrieved from reference TRBV30 and TRBJ2-7, is SQTIHQWPATLVQPVGSPLSLECTVEGTSNPNLYWYRQAAGRGLQLLFYSVGIGQISSEVPQNLSASRPQDRQFILSSKKLLLSDSGFYLCAWSVKSVYEQYFGPGTRLTVT.